Shown below are 30 T cell receptor beta chains from a single sample sequenced in a study of T cell repertoires in cytomegalovirus infection. TCRdb independently ran MiXCR on the reads; one entry per CDR3 protein. The table lists about 490,000 distinct CDR3 sequences, roughly 12% of them singletons. Sequencing was done on a sample of PBMCs. The receptors stem from a human donor in good health (CMV status not recorded). Some clones in this sample may be carry-over from other donors' samples.

This clonotype was found many times. The chain uses TRBV19 and TRBJ1-1; TRBD1 might be the D (6 bases). Per the germline V gene, CDR1 is LNHDA and CDR2 is SQIVND (reference sequence). V shed 4 bases and J shed 0 bases, with 12 bases lying between them. CDR3 length: 15 amino acids. CDR3 bases: TGTGCCAGTAGTACTCGGACAGATATGAACACTGAAGCTTTCTTT. Its translation: CASSTRTDMNTEAFF.

In this sample, this clonotype turned up many times. The V gene is TRBV7-9, the J gene TRBJ2-6; D may be TRBD2 (6 bases). Germline CDR1 reads SEHNR; CDR2 reads FQNEAQ (reference sequence). Trimming stripped 1 base from V and 0 bases from J, with 13 bases between. The CDR3 runs 18 residues. The CDR3: CASSLGLAVSSGANVLTF. DNA of the CDR3: TGTGCCAGCAGCTTAGGATTAGCGGTGTCCTCTGGGGCCAACGTCCTGACTTTC. Based on the CDR3 plus reference TRBV7-9 and TRBJ2-6, the full variable domain is DTGVSQNPRHKITKRGQNVTFRCDPISEHNRLYWYRQTLGQGPEFLTYFQNEAQLEKSRLLSDRFSAERPKGSFSTLEIQRTEQGDSAMYLCASSLGLAVSSGANVLTFGAGSRLTVL.

In its sample, this clonotype was seen many times. The chain is built from TRBV7-8 and TRBJ2-5, with a possible D match to TRBD1 (6 bases). V lost 0 bases, J lost 2 bases, and 10 bases lay in between. The CDR3 sequence is 15 residues long. The germline CDR1 and CDR2 sequences are SGHVS and FQNEAQ. The CDR3: CASSLARRGQETQYF. The CDR3 DNA reads TGTGCCAGCAGCTTAGCGAGAAGGGGGCAAGAGACCCAGTACTTC.

The sample holds a few counts of this clonotype. J is TRBJ1-5 and V is TRBV6-2 or TRBV6-3; 8 nucleotides agree with TRBD1. The CDR3 spans 16 residues. V gave up 4 bases and J gave up 6 bases; unmatched junction bases: 11. Germline CDR1 MNHEY, CDR2 SVGEGT. The CDR3 region is CASSSNGQGWVQPQHF. The CDR3 nucleotides read TGTGCCAGCAGTTCCAACGGACAGGGATGGGTTCAGCCCCAGCATTTT.

This clonotype came up many times. The chain recombines TRBV4-2 with TRBJ2-3; 7 bases align to TRBD1. The V and J ends lost 0 bases and 2 bases, in that order; junction bases with no gene match: 8. Per germline, CDR1 LGHNA and CDR2 YNFKEQ. The CDR3 runs to 17 residues. This CDR3 reads CASSQDLQGWDTDTQYF. DNA for the CDR3: TGTGCCAGCAGCCAAGACCTACAGGGGTGGGACACAGATACGCAGTATTTT.

The sample holds many counts of this clonotype. The chain is built from TRBV12-3 or TRBV12-4 and TRBJ1-3; possibly TRBD1 for D (5 bases). V lost 1 base to trimming and J lost 4 bases, with 11 bases between them. CDR3 length: 15 residues. CDR3 sequence: CASSLEAGRGNTIYF. CDR3 DNA sequence: TGTGCCAGCAGTTTAGAAGCAGGGAGAGGAAACACCATATATTTT.

This clonotype showed up many times. The rearrangement joins TRBV5-4 to TRBJ2-3; TRBD1 agrees at 8 bases. The CDR3 is made up of 16 amino acids. Germline V gene lookup returns CDR1 SGHNT and CDR2 YYREEE (reference sequence). V lost 4 bases, J lost 4 bases, and 11 bases stayed unmatched. For the CDR3, the DNA is TGTGCCAGCAGCCCCGGTTATCACAGGGGGGCAGATACGCAGTATTTT. Translation gives CASSPGYHRGADTQYF.

The chain recombines TRBV5-1 with TRBJ1-6, with D perhaps TRBD1 (6 bases). The CDR3 spans 16 residues. The V gene lost 0 bases and the J gene lost 10 bases, with 17 bases spanning the gap. Germline V gives CDR1 SGHRS, CDR2 YFSETQ. The CDR3: CASSLEGGSAGSPLHF. In nucleotides, the CDR3 is TGCGCCAGCAGCTTGGAGGGGGGCAGCGCGGGGTCACCCCTCCACTTT.

This clonotype was counted at least ten times. The chain couples TRBV27 to TRBJ1-2, with D maybe TRBD1 (6 bases). The V end was cut by 5 bases, the J end by 12 bases, with 22 bases between. The CDR3 is 14 amino acids. CDR1 is MNHEY and CDR2 is SMNVEV in the germline V gene (reference sequence). Here the CDR3 DNA reads TGTGCCAGCAGTCCCGGACAGCGCGCCACCGGGAACACCTTC. Translating gives CASSPGQRATGNTF.

The V call is TRBV3-1, the J call TRBJ2-7, with D possibly being TRBD1 (6 bases). Germline V gene sequence: CDR1 LGHDT, CDR2 YNNKEL (reference sequence). This CDR3 has 16 amino acids. Trimming took 0 bases from V and 0 from J, leaving 12 bases between them. The CDR3 protein is CASSQDPRGLSYEQYF. The CDR3 nucleotides are TGTGCCAGCAGCCAAGACCCCAGGGGCCTCTCCTACGAGCAGTACTTC.

The chain links TRBV29-1 to TRBJ1-2; D ambiguous. CDR1 is SQVTM, CDR2 ANQGSEA, per germline. The V end lost 2 bases, the J end lost 2 bases, and 9 bases lay between the germline ends. There are 13 residues in the CDR3. The CDR3 is CSVEIGGNYGYTF. Written as DNA, the CDR3 is TGCAGCGTTGAAATCGGAGGGAACTATGGCTACACCTTC.

This clonotype was picked up many times. The genes are TRBV11-2 and TRBJ1-1; D uncertain. The V gene's germline CDR1 is SGHAT and CDR2 FQNNGV. CDR3 length equals 15 residues. Trimming shortened V by 5 bases and J by 5 bases, and 18 bases separated the two germline ends. The CDR3 loop is CASSAQRGGGTEAFF. The CDR3 DNA is TGTGCCAGCAGCGCCCAGCGGGGAGGAGGGACTGAAGCTTTCTTT.

There are many counts of this clonotype. The J gene is TRBJ2-3, the V gene TRBV7-2; D is ambiguous. The CDR3 is made up of 14 amino acids. V was cut by 5 bases and J by 4 bases, with 13 bases left in between. Germline V gene sequence: CDR1 SGHTA, CDR2 FQGNSA. This CDR3 reads CASSPRMMSDTQYF. CDR3 DNA sequence: TGTGCCAGCAGCCCCCGTATGATGTCAGATACGCAGTATTTT.

This clonotype was seen more than once but under ten times. The chain joins TRBV5-1 to TRBJ1-5; D is possibly TRBD1 (5 bases). Trimming cost V 4 bases and J 11 bases, with 19 bases left between them. CDR1 is SGHRS, CDR2 YFSETQ, per germline. CDR3 length: 14 residues. The CDR3 bases are TGCGCCAGCAGCCCCTCGGGGGAGCGTGTGGCCCAGCATTTT. It codes for CASSPSGERVAQHF.

The V call is TRBV2, the J call TRBJ1-1; D is unclear. Trimming removed 0 bases from V and 7 bases from J, with 9 bases in between. Per germline, CDR1 SNHLY and CDR2 FYNNEI. CDR3 length: 13 residues. CDR3 protein: CASSEAKDVEAFF. The CDR3 DNA reads TGTGCCAGCAGTGAAGCGAAAGATGTTGAAGCTTTCTTT.

The CDR3 spells CASSRPGTGNYEQYF. The CDR3 DNA reads as TGTGCCAGCAGCCGTCCCGGGACAGGGAACTACGAGCAGTACTTC. The V and J genes are TRBV28 and TRBJ2-7; 9 bases align to TRBD1. Germline-derived CDR1 and CDR2 are MDHEN and SYDVKM. The junction had 9 bases not matched to a gene; V was cut back by 6 bases and J by 3 bases. The CDR3 length is 15 residues. Full variable domain (missing parts from reference TRBV28 and TRBJ2-7): DVKVTQSSRYLVKRTGEKVFLECVQDMDHENMFWYRQDPGLGLRLIYFSYDVKMKEKGDIPEGYSVSREKKERFSLILESASTNQTSMYLCASSRPGTGNYEQYFGPGTRLTVT.

At least ten counts were recorded for this clonotype. The J gene is TRBJ2-7, the V gene TRBV6-2 or TRBV6-3, with TRBD2 matching 10 bases. Losses at the gene ends were 4 bases for V and 5 bases for J; bases not matched to a gene: 5. Germline V gene lookup returns CDR1 MNHEY and CDR2 SVGEGT. The CDR3 runs 14 residues. The CDR3 reads CASSFLAGAHEQYF. In DNA, the CDR3 is TGTGCCAGCAGTTTCCTAGCGGGAGCCCACGAGCAGTACTTC.

This sequence joins TRBV10-3 and TRBJ2-7, with TRBD2 identical over 8 bases. CDR3 length equals 14 residues. Germline values: CDR1 ENHRY, CDR2 SYGVKD. The J segment lost 6 bases and the V segment lost 7 bases, leaving 11 bases of the junction unmatched. DNA of the CDR3: TGTGCCATCACCGGGACTAGAGACCAGGGCGAGCAGTACTTC. It yields the protein CAITGTRDQGEQYF.

This clonotype came up many times. V and J are TRBV20-1 and TRBJ1-5; D might be TRBD1 (5 bases). V was shortened by 3 bases and J by 0 bases, with 9 bases between the two germline ends. This CDR3 has 14 residues. CDR1 and CDR2 from the germline V gene are DFQATT and SNEGSKA (reference sequence). The CDR3 sequence is CSASSGTSNQPQHF. CDR3 coding DNA: TGCAGTGCTAGTTCCGGGACTAGCAATCAGCCCCAGCATTTT.

This clonotype showed up many times. The gene calls are TRBV6-1 and TRBJ2-6; a possible D gene is TRBD1 (5 bases). Germline V CDR1 and CDR2: MNHNS, SASEGT. CDR3 length equals 17 residues. V was clipped by 4 bases and J by 4 bases, with 17 bases between them. CDR3 in DNA: TGTGCCAGCAGTGCCAGGGTTGAGACTCTGGGGGCCAACGTCCTGACTTTC. Protein product: CASSARVETLGANVLTF.

This clonotype was detected ten times or more. The chain couples TRBV4-2 to TRBJ2-7; 8 bases line up with TRBD1. CDR1 and CDR2 (germline): LGHNA, YNFKEQ. The CDR3 is made up of 14 amino acids. V was pared by 0 bases and J by 6 bases, with 4 bases of the junction left unmatched. Written as DNA, the CDR3 is TGTGCCAGCAGCCAAGACGAGACAGGGGCCGAGCAGTACTTC. This translates into CASSQDETGAEQYF.

There are many counts of this clonotype. The gene calls are TRBV2 and TRBJ1-5; D is uncertain. The CDR3 totals 16 residues. Germline CDR1 reads SNHLY; CDR2 reads FYNNEI. Between the trimmed V and J ends, which lost 0 bases and 7 bases, there was a span of 16 bases. The CDR3 coding sequence is TGTGCCAGCAGTGAAGCGGGGAGGTCCCCCCGCCAGCCCCAGCATTTT. Its protein product is CASSEAGRSPRQPQHF.

This clonotype was counted at least ten times. The chain combines TRBV28 with TRBJ2-2, with 12 bases matching TRBD2. Germline CDR1 MDHEN, CDR2 SYDVKM. CDR3 size: 15 residues. J was trimmed by 4 bases and V by 8 bases; bases with no gene match: 5. Here the CDR3 DNA reads TGTGCCAGCGAGACTAGCGGGAGAGGCACCGGGGAGCTGTTTTTT. It is translated as CASETSGRGTGELFF.

As concerns this clonotype: A much larger clonotype is one base distant, so this may be a read error. The rearrangement links TRBV27 to TRBJ2-1; D uncertain. Germline V gene sequence: CDR1 MNHEY, CDR2 SMNVEV (reference sequence). The CDR3 spans 17 residues. The ends were cut back, 4 bases at V and 0 bases at J, with 16 bases in the middle. The CDR3 region has the DNA TGTGCCAGCAGTTCGGAATGGGGTCGGAGCTCCTACAATGAGCAGTTCTTC. Its protein product is CASSSEWGRSSYNEQFF.

This rearrangement joins TRBV9 to TRBJ2-1, with D maybe TRBD2 (7 bases). Trimming cost V 1 base and J 8 bases, with 19 bases left between them. CDR1 and CDR2 (germline): SGDLS, YYNGEE. The CDR3 runs 16 residues. CDR3 sequence reads: CASSVRGGGNGDEQFF. The CDR3 bases are TGTGCCAGCAGCGTACGCGGGGGCGGGAACGGGGATGAGCAGTTCTTC. Together with reference TRBV9 and TRBJ2-1, the CDR3 gives the full variable domain: DSGVTQTPKHLITATGQRVTLRCSPRSGDLSVYWYQQSLDQGLQFLIQYYNGEERAKGNILERFSAQQFPDLHSELNLSSLELGDSALYFCASSVRGGGNGDEQFFGPGTRLTVL.

The table lists this clonotype with many counts. This chain's CDR3 is CSARRRVRGPLSNQPQHF. Written as DNA, the CDR3 is TGCAGTGCTAGAAGGAGGGTGAGGGGACCCCTAAGCAATCAGCCCCAGCATTTT. The chain joins TRBV20-1 to TRBJ1-5, with TRBD1 as a possible D gene (5 bases). The CDR3 has 18 residues. CDR1 is DFQATT, CDR2 SNEGSKA, per germline (reference sequence). Deletions cut 2 bases from V and 1 base from J, with 21 bases between.

This chain links TRBV2 with TRBJ1-1; D call uncertain. Germline values: CDR1 SNHLY, CDR2 FYNNEI. The CDR3 is 14 amino acids. V was trimmed by 4 bases and J by 3 bases, leaving 12 bases between them. CDR3 sequence: CASSVNTWDTEAFF. CDR3 bases: TGTGCCAGCAGTGTGAACACCTGGGACACTGAAGCTTTCTTT.

This clonotype was detected ten times or more. The rearrangement links TRBV5-6 to TRBJ2-2; tentative D call: TRBD2 (5 bases). From germline, CDR1 is SGHDT and CDR2 YYEEEE. The CDR3 is made up of 14 amino acids. Trimming took 4 bases from V and 0 from J, leaving 7 bases between them. CDR3 region: CASSAGTNTGELFF. The CDR3 region has the DNA TGTGCCAGCAGCGCGGGTACGAACACCGGGGAGCTGTTTTTT.

The genes are TRBV14 and TRBJ2-5, with D maybe TRBD2 (6 bases). The V end was cut by 1 base, the J end by 5 bases, with 17 bases between. From germline, CDR1 is SGHDN and CDR2 FVKESK. The CDR3 is 16 residues long. The CDR3: CASSQGRVTGGETQYF. In DNA, the CDR3 is TGTGCCAGCAGCCAAGGACGGGTCACCGGAGGGGAGACCCAGTACTTC.

This clonotype was observed at least ten times. The chain uses TRBV19 and TRBJ1-1, with D tentatively TRBD1 (5 bases). The CDR3 runs to 13 residues. V shed 4 bases and J shed 7 bases, with 13 bases lying between them. In germline, CDR1 is LNHDA, CDR2 SQIVND (reference sequence). CDR3: CASSTPIGGEAFF. The CDR3 coding sequence is TGTGCCAGTAGTACCCCGATTGGGGGTGAAGCTTTCTTT.